Below, 3 T cell receptor beta chains from the same sample are listed, as sequenced in a study of Ad26.COV2.S vaccination and SARS-CoV-2 variants. The treatment here: roughly 18 received Ad26.COV2.S at low or high dose, single or two shots; a few received placebo; per-sample allocation not given. Sampling took place 63 days after the first vaccine or placebo injection. Method: immunoSEQ multiplex PCR; TCRdb's copy keeps in-frame clones and lacks some. The sample holds some 320,000 clones, 85% seen once. Sequencing used peripheral blood, obtained in a trial of Ad26.COV2.S vaccine versus placebo. Receptors originate from a person aged 18-60 years who received the Ad26.COV2.S COVID-19 vaccine or a placebo.

The chain employs TRBV7-2 and TRBJ2-3, with 7 bases that match TRBD2. Germline CDR1 SGHTA, CDR2 FQGNSA. The CDR3 has 17 residues. Trimming removed 1 base from V and 2 bases from J; junction bases left unmatched: 9. CDR3 nucleotides: TGTGCCAGCAGCTTAGTCTTCGGGGGGATCTCCACAGATACGCAGTATTTT. Amino acids: CASSLVFGGISTDTQYF.

This rearrangement joins TRBV29-1 to TRBJ2-7; 8 bases align to TRBD1. The CDR3 is 11 amino acids. Germline lookup yields CDR1 SQVTM and CDR2 ANQGSEA. J was trimmed by 7 bases and V by 6 bases; bases with no gene match: 5. DNA of the CDR3: TGCAGCGTGGGACAGGCATTTGAGCAGTACTTC. Translation: CSVGQAFEQYF.

This clone was recorded once. The rearrangement uses TRBV5-1 and TRBJ2-7, with D maybe TRBD1 (5 bases). CDR1 and CDR2 (germline): SGHRS, YFSETQ. Between the trimmed V and J ends, which lost 5 bases and 6 bases, there was a span of 18 bases. The CDR3 spans 14 residues. The CDR3 region is CASRLQGISSEQYF. In DNA form, the CDR3 reads TGCGCCAGCAGACTGCAGGGAATCAGCTCCGAGCAGTACTTC.